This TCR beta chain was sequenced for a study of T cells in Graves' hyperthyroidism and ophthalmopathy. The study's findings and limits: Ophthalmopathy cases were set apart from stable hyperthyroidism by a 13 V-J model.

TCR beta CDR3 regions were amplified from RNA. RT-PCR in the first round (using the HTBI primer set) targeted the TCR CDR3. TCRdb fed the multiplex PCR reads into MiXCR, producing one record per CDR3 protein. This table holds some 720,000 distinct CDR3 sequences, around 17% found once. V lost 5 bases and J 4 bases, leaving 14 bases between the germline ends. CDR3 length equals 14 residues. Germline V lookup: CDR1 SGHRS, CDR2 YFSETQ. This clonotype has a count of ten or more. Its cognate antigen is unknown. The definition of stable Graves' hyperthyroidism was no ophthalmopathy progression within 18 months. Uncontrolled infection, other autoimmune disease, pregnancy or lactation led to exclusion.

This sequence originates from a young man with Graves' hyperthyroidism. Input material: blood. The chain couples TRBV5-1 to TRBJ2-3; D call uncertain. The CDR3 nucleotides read TGCGCCAGCAGAACCTCCGGGCAGTCAGATACGCAGTATTTT. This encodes CASRTSGQSDTQYF.